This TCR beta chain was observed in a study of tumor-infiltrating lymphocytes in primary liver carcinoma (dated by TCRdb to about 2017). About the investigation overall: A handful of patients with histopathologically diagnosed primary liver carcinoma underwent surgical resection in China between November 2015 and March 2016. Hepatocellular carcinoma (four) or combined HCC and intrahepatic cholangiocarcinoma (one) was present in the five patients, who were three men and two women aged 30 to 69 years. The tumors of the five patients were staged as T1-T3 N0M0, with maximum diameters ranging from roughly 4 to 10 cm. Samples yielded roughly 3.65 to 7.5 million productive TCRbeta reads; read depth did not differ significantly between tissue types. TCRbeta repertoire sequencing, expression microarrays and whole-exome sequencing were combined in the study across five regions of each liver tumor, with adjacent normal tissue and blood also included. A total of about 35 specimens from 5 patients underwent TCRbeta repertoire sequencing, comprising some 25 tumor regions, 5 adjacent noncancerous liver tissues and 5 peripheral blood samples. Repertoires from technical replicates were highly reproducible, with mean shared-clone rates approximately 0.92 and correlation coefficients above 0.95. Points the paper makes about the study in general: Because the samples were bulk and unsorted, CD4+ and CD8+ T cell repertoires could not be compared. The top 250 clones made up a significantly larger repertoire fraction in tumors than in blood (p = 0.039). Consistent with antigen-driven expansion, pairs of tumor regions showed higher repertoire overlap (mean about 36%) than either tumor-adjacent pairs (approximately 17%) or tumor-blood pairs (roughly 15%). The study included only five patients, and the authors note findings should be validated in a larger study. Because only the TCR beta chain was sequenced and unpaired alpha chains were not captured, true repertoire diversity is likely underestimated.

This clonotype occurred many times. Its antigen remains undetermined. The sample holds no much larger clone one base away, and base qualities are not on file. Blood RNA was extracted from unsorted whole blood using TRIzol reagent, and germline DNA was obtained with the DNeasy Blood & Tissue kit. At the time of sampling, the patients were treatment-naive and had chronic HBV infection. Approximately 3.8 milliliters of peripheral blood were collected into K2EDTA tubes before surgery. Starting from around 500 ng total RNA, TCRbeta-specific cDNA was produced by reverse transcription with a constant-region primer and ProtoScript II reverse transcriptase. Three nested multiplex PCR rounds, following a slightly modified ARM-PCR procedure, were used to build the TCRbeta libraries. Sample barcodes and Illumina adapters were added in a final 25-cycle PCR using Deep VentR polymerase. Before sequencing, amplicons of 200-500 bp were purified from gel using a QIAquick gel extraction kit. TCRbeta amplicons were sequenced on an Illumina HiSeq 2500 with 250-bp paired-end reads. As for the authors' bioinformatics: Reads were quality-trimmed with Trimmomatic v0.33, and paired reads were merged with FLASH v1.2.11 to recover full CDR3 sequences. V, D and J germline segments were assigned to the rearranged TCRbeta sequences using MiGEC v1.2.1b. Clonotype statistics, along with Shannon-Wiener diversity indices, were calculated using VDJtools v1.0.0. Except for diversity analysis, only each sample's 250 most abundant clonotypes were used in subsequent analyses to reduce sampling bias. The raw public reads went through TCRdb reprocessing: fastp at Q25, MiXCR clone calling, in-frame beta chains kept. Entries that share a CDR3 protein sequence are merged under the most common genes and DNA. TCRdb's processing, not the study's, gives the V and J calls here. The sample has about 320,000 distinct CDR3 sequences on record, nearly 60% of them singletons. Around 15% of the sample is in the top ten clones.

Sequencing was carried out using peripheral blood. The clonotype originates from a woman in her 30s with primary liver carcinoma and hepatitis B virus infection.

Here is the DNA: TGTGCCAGCAGTCGACTAGCCCGCGTTAACACCGGGGAGCTGTTTTTT. This codes for CASSRLARVNTGELFF. The receptor chain draws on TRBV6-2 or TRBV6-3 and TRBJ2-2; the junction holds 7 bases that match TRBD2. The germline V gene supplies CDR1 MNHEY and CDR2 SVGEGT. Trimming takes 5 bases off V and 2 bases off J; junction bases not matched to a gene: 8. Measured from the cysteine to the phenylalanine, the CDR3 is 16 residues long. The DNA shown is the 48-base CDR3, in frame from base 1.